The 21 T cell receptor beta chains listed next were all sequenced from one sample in a study of blood T cell repertoires in COVID-19. Using immunoSEQ multiplex PCR, the repertoire was profiled, and TCRdb retains in-frame clones only, with some absent. The sample records fewer than 500,000 clones, around 89% being singletons. Specimen: PBMCs or T cells enriched from blood (not recorded which). These receptors were obtained from a man aged 25-45 years who had recovered from COVID-19.

The V gene is TRBV5-4, the J gene TRBJ2-7, with D tentatively TRBD2 (7 bases). Deletions cut 4 bases from V and 0 bases from J, with 14 bases between. CDR1 SGHNT and CDR2 YYREEE come from the germline V gene (reference sequence). The CDR3 loop spans 15 amino acids. The CDR3 DNA sequence: TGTGCCAGCAGCCCCGGGGGGCATGGCTCCTACGAGCAGTACTTC. Protein: CASSPGGHGSYEQYF.

The rearrangement joins TRBV9 to TRBJ2-7, with D maybe TRBD2 (7 bases). The germline V gene encodes CDR1 SGDLS and CDR2 YYNGEE. The CDR3 is 14 amino acids. Trimming pared 3 bases from V and 0 bases from J, leaving 10 bases between. The CDR3 DNA reads as TGTGCCAGCAGCGAGGGGGGGAGCTCCTACGAGCAGTACTTC. Protein: CASSEGGSSYEQYF.

The rearrangement uses TRBV29-1 and TRBJ2-7; D is perhaps TRBD1 (6 bases). Germline V gene data show CDR1 as SQVTM and CDR2 as ANQGSEA. The ends were cut back, 2 bases at V and 1 base at J, with 9 bases in the middle. The CDR3 is 13 residues long. CDR3 sequence reads: CSVEPDSSYEQYF. Here the CDR3 DNA reads TGCAGCGTTGAACCGGACAGTTCCTACGAGCAGTACTTC.

This rearrangement joins TRBV5-6 to TRBJ1-1; 12 bases map to TRBD1. Trimming removed 2 bases from V and 6 bases from J; junction bases left unmatched: 2. The germline V gene has CDR1 SGHDT and CDR2 YYEEEE. There are 14 residues in the CDR3. The CDR3 coding sequence is TGTGCCAGCAGCTTAGGGACAGGGGGCGCTGAAGCTTTCTTT. Translation: CASSLGTGGAEAFF.

The V gene is TRBV7-2, the J gene TRBJ1-6, with a tentative D call TRBD1 (5 bases). The germline CDR1 and CDR2 sequences are SGHTA and FQGNSA. The CDR3 is made up of 15 amino acids. V was pared by 1 base and J by 2 bases, with 6 bases between. This chain's CDR3 is CASSLGQPYNSPLHF. In nucleotides, the CDR3 is TGTGCCAGCAGCTTAGGACAGCCCTATAATTCACCCCTCCACTTT.

The chain carries TRBV30 and TRBJ2-3, with D unresolved. CDR1 is GTSNPN, CDR2 SVGIG, per germline (reference sequence). The CDR3 is 10 residues long. The V end lost 5 bases, the J end lost 6 bases, and 6 bases lay between the germline ends. CDR3 region: CAWSTDTQYF. The CDR3 DNA reads TGTGCCTGGTCAACTGATACGCAGTATTTT.

The V call is TRBV7-2, the J call TRBJ2-1, with TRBD2 matching over 14 bases. Per the germline V gene, CDR1 is SGHTA and CDR2 is FQGNSA. V lost 6 bases to trimming and J lost 14 bases; unmatched junction nucleotides: 15. The CDR3 spans 16 residues. The CDR3 loop is CASSSAGLAGGGAKFF. The CDR3 DNA reads as TGTGCCAGCAGTTCCGCCGGACTAGCGGGAGGAGGGGCCAAGTTCTTC.

This chain joins TRBV11-2 and TRBJ2-5, with D maybe TRBD1 (5 bases). CDR3 length: 16 residues. V was cut by 7 bases and J by 0 bases, with 18 bases left in between. Germline CDR1 SGHAT, CDR2 FQNNGV. DNA of the CDR3: TGTGCCAGCACCCTAGGGGCCGCAGAATACCAAGAGACCCAGTACTTC. It yields the protein CASTLGAAEYQETQYF.

This rearrangement joins TRBV5-1 to TRBJ2-7; 12 bases align to TRBD2. The CDR3 has 15 residues. Germline CDR1 reads SGHRS; CDR2 reads YFSETQ. V gave up 3 bases and J gave up 4 bases; unmatched junction bases: 5. CDR3 sequence reads: CASSWSGTSGYEQYF. The CDR3 nucleotides read TGCGCCAGCAGCTGGTCCGGGACTAGCGGGTACGAGCAGTACTTC.

The chain has TRBV18 and TRBJ2-3, with TRBD2 matching 11 bases. CDR1 is KGHSH, CDR2 LQKENI, per germline. This CDR3 region has 17 residues. J lost 2 bases, V lost 3 bases, and 7 bases had no gene match. The CDR3 coding sequence is TGTGCCAGCTCACCCCTGCCGGGACTAGCGGCCACAGATACGCAGTATTTT. Translation: CASSPLPGLAATDTQYF.

V usage is TRBV5-1 and J usage is TRBJ2-3, with D possibly matching TRBD1 (6 bases). The germline gives CDR1 SGHRS, CDR2 YFSETQ. The V end lost 0 bases, the J end lost 3 bases, and 14 bases lay between the germline ends. This CDR3 spans 16 amino acids. In DNA, the CDR3 is TGCGCCAGCAGCTTGGCCAGGGGTTGGGGAACAGATACGCAGTATTTT. Translation: CASSLARGWGTDTQYF. The whole variable domain, filled in from reference TRBV5-1 and TRBJ2-3, reads KAGVTQTPRYLIKTRGQQVTLSCSPISGHRSVSWYQQTPGQGLQFLFEYFSETQRNKGNFPGRFSGRQFSNSRSEMNVSTLELGDSALYLCASSLARGWGTDTQYFGPGTRLTVL.

The J gene is TRBJ2-3, the V gene TRBV13; 8 nucleotides align to TRBD2. Germline V CDR1 and CDR2: PRHDT, FYEKMQ (reference sequence). J lost 6 bases, V lost 2 bases, and 19 bases had no gene match. The CDR3 extends over 19 amino acids. The CDR3 DNA reads as TGTGCCAGCAGCTTAACTAGATTGCTAGCGGGCACGTCCCCGGATACGCAGTATTTT. This translates into CASSLTRLLAGTSPDTQYF.

The chain employs TRBV29-1 and TRBJ2-5; no definite D call. This CDR3 region has 15 residues. Germline V gene data show CDR1 as SQVTM and CDR2 as ANQGSEA. Trimming left V 0 bases short and J 5 bases short, with 16 bases between. CDR3 coding DNA: TGCAGCGTTGAAGAATCCAGCGCCCCTGAGGAGACCCAGTACTTC. It is translated as CSVEESSAPEETQYF.

In this sample, this clone turned up a few times. The chain combines TRBV7-8 with TRBJ1-1; D is undetermined. From germline, CDR1 is SGHVS and CDR2 FQNEAQ. The V and J ends lost 5 bases and 0 bases respectively, with 16 bases between them. CDR3 length equals 16 residues. The CDR3 DNA is TGTGCCAGCAGCCCACGAGGGCTGAATATGAACACTGAAGCTTTCTTT. It specifies CASSPRGLNMNTEAFF.

This rearrangement joins TRBV18 to TRBJ2-2; tentatively, D is TRBD1 (5 bases). V was pared by 2 bases and J by 1 base, with 11 bases between. Germline values: CDR1 KGHSH, CDR2 LQKENI. This CDR3 has 16 residues. CDR3 bases: TGTGCCAGCTCACCAGCCAAAGGACAGAACACCGGGGAGCTGTTTTTT. Encoded protein: CASSPAKGQNTGELFF.

A few counts support this clone. The rearrangement links TRBV7-9 to TRBJ2-7, with a tentative D call TRBD1 (6 bases). Trimming took off 2 bases at V and 9 bases at J, with 8 bases between the two ends. The CDR3 runs 11 residues. Germline-derived CDR1 and CDR2 are SEHNR and FQNEAQ (reference sequence). The CDR3 nucleotides read TGTGCCAGCAGCTTAAAGACAGGGCAGTACTTC. It encodes CASSLKTGQYF.

The chain recombines TRBV5-4 with TRBJ2-7; D is perhaps TRBD1 (6 bases). V shed 4 bases and J shed 2 bases, with 16 bases lying between them. CDR1 is SGHNT, CDR2 YYREEE, per germline (reference sequence). The length of the CDR3 is 15 residues. The CDR3 nucleotides read TGTGCCAGCAGCCCGGACAGCCGGAGACCCTACGAGCAGTACTTC. Amino acid sequence: CASSPDSRRPYEQYF.

The chain joins TRBV28 to TRBJ2-7; TRBD2 aligns across 11 bases. The V segment lost 5 bases and the J segment 6 bases; nucleotides outside the gene matches: 15. This CDR3 comprises 17 residues. Germline CDR1 and CDR2: MDHEN and SYDVKM. CDR3 nucleotide sequence: TGTGCCAGCAGTGCCTCAAGGGGCCTAGCGGGAGGTCTCGAGCAGTACTTC. Protein: CASSASRGLAGGLEQYF.

The V and J genes are TRBV10-3 and TRBJ2-6; 9 positions match TRBD1. With V trimmed by 6 bases and J by 0 bases, 9 bases remained unmatched. This CDR3 is built from 18 residues. Germline V gene sequence: CDR1 ENHRY, CDR2 SYGVKD. The CDR3 reads CAIREPGQGFSGANVLTF. The CDR3 region has the DNA TGTGCCATCAGGGAACCGGGACAGGGATTCTCTGGGGCCAACGTCCTGACTTTC.

A single count supports this clone. The V call is TRBV6-6, the J call TRBJ1-5, with D maybe TRBD1 (5 bases). V was trimmed by 6 bases and J by 3 bases, leaving 15 bases between them. Germline lookup yields CDR1 MNHNY and CDR2 SVGAGI (reference sequence). The CDR3 consists of 15 residues. Here the CDR3 reads CASRGTGGHNQPQHF. The DNA for the CDR3 is TGTGCCAGCAGGGGTACAGGAGGGCACAATCAGCCCCAGCATTTT.

This clone was detected a few times. CDR3 in amino acids: CASSPGTGGATGGYTF. DNA for the CDR3: TGCGCCAGCAGCCCTGGGACAGGGGGAGCCACAGGGGGCTACACCTTC. The rearrangement joins TRBV4-1 to TRBJ1-2; 11 bases are shared with TRBD1. With V trimmed by 4 bases and J by 8 bases, 12 bases remained unmatched. The CDR3 has 16 residues. The germline CDR1 and CDR2 sequences are MGHRA and YSYEKL.